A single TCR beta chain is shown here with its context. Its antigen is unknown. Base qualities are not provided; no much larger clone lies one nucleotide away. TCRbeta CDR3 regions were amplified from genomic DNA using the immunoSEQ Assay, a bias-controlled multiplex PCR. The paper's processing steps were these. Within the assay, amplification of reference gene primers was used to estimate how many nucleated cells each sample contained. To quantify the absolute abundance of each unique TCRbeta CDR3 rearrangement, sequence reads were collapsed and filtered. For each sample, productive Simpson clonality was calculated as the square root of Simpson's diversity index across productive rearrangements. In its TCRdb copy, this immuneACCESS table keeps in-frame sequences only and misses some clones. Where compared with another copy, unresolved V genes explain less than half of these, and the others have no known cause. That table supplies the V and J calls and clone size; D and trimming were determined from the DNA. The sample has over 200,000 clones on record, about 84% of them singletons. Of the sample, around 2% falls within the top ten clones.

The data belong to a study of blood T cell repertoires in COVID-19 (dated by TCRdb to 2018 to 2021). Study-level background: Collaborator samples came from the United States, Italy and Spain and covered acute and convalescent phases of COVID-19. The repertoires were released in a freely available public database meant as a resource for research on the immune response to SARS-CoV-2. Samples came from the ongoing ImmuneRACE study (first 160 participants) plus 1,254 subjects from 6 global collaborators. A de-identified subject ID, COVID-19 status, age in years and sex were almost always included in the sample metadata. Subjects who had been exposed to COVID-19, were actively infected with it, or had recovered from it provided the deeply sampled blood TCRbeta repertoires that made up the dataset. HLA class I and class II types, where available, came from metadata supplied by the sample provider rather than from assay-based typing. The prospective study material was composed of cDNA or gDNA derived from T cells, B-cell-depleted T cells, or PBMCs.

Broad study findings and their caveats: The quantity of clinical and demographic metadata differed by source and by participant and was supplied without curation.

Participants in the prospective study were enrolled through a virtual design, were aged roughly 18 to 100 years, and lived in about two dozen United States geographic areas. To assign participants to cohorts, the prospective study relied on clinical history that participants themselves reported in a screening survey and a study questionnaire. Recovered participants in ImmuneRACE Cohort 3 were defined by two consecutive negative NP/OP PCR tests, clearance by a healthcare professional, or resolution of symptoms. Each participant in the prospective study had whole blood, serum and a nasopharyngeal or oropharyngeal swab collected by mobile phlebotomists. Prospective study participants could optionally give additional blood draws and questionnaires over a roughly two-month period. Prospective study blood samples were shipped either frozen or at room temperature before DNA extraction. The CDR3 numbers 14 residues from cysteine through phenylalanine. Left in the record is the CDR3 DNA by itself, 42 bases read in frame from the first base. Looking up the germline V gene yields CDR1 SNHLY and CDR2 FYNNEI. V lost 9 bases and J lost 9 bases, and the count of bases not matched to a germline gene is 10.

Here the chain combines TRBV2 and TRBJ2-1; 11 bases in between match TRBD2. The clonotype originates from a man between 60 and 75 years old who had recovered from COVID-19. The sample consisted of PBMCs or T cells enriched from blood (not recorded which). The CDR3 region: CARTLAGGLGEQFF. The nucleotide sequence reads TGTGCCAGGACCCTAGCGGGGGGCCTGGGTGAGCAGTTCTTC.